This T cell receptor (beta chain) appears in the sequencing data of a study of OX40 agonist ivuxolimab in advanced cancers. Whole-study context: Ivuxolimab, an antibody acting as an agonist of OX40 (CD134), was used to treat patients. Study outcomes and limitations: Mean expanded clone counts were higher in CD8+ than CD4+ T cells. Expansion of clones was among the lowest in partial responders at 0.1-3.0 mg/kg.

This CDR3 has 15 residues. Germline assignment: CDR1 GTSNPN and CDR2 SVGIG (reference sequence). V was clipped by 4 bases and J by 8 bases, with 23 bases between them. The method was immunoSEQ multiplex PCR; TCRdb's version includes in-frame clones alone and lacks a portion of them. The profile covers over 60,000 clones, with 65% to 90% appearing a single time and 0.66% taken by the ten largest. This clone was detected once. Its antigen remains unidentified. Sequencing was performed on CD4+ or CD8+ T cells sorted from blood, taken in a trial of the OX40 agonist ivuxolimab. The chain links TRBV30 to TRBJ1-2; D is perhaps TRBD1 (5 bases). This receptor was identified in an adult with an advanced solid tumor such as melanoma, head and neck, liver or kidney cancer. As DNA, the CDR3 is TGTGCCTGGAAATCCTCTACCGGGACCCCTAAGGGCTACACCTTC. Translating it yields CAWKSSTGTPKGYTF.